A single sample is the source of the 20 T cell receptor beta chains below, sequenced in a study of molecular identifiers for immune sequencing clone quantification (dated by TCRdb to 2016 to 2019). The library was prepared using PCR. The run used an Illumina HiSeq 4000. The raw public reads went through TCRdb reprocessing: fastp at Q25, MiXCR clone calling, in-frame beta chains kept. Rows are combined by CDR3 protein, so each entry shows the most common genes and DNA. Here the sample has 550,000 to 750,000 distinct CDR3 sequences; just under 20% occur a single time. Of the sample, 0.85% to 0.9% is held by the ten largest clones. Sequencing used naive CD8+ T cells from blood, with Jurkat cell RNA spiked in. The intended sense of this specimen's cell subset or site label: FACS-sorted CD8+CD4-CCR7+CD45RA+ naive T cells. The receptor set was obtained from a human donor in good health. Some libraries in this study had Jurkat cell RNA spiked in.

This clonotype was seen at least ten times. This chain joins TRBV19 and TRBJ2-3; 9 bases agree with TRBD2. This CDR3 contains 17 residues. Germline lookup yields CDR1 LNHDA and CDR2 SQIVND (reference sequence). The ends lost 3 bases at V and 2 bases at J; junction bases unmatched: 9. CDR3 loop: CASSIGAGGRNTDTQYF. DNA for the CDR3: TGTGCCAGTAGTATCGGTGCGGGAGGGCGTAACACAGATACGCAGTATTTT. The full variable domain, with the rest looked up from reference TRBV19 and TRBJ2-3, is DGGITQSPKYLFRKEGQNVTLSCEQNLNHDAMYWYRQDPGQGLRLIYYSQIVNDFQKGDIAEGYSVSREKKESFPLTVTSAQKNPTAFYLCASSIGAGGRNTDTQYFGPGTRLTVL.

This clonotype was seen ten or more times. The J gene is TRBJ2-5, the V gene TRBV4-1, with D possibly TRBD1 on 6 matching bases. V lost 4 bases to trimming and J lost 1 base, with 28 bases between them. This CDR3 comprises 20 residues. Germline V CDR1 and CDR2: MGHRA, YSYEKL. The CDR3, as DNA: TGCGCCAGCAGCCCGCACCGACAGTATTCCCCCAGGGGAGTCCAAGAGACCCAGTACTTC. Amino acids: CASSPHRQYSPRGVQETQYF.

This clonotype was detected ten times or more. CDR3 nucleotides: TGTGCCAGCAGCCAAGAGAGGGATCTTGCCGGGGAGCTGTTTTTT. Residues: CASSQERDLAGELFF. The chain uses TRBV3-1 and TRBJ2-2; D might be TRBD2 (5 bases). V lost 0 bases and J lost 6, with 11 bases in between. CDR1 LGHDT and CDR2 YNNKEL come from the germline V gene (reference sequence). The CDR3 contains 15 residues.

V usage is TRBV15 and J usage is TRBJ2-1, with 12 bases that match TRBD2. This CDR3 is 15 amino acids long. After removal of 3 bases from V and 4 bases from J, the junction contained 1 base not matched to a gene. Germline V gives CDR1 LNHNV, CDR2 YYDKDF (reference sequence). The chain's CDR3 is CATSSGTSGYNEQFF. The CDR3 DNA is TGTGCCACCAGCAGCGGGACTAGCGGGTACAATGAGCAGTTCTTC.

Many counts were recorded for this clonotype. This chain links TRBV7-9 with TRBJ2-3; D not resolved. V gave up 1 base and J gave up 4 bases, with 15 bases separating them. This CDR3 has 16 residues. CDR1 and CDR2 from the germline V gene are SEHNR and FQNEAQ (reference sequence). CDR3: CASSLEGTDFPDTQYF. The DNA for the CDR3 is TGTGCCAGCAGCTTAGAAGGTACAGACTTCCCAGATACGCAGTATTTT.

This clonotype was counted ten times or more. The chain is built from TRBV19 and TRBJ2-7, with D perhaps matching TRBD2 (6 bases). The ends were cut back, 7 bases at V and 7 bases at J, with 14 bases in the middle. The CDR3 is 12 amino acids. Per the germline V gene, CDR1 is LNHDA and CDR2 is SQIVND (reference sequence). The CDR3 spells CASTYYAGEQYF. In nucleotides, the CDR3 is TGTGCCAGTACCTACTACGCGGGGGAGCAGTACTTC.

In its sample, this clonotype was seen a few times. The chain uses TRBV27 and TRBJ2-7; tentatively, D is TRBD1 or TRBD2 (5 bases each). V shed 0 bases and J shed 1 base, with 10 bases lying between them. CDR3 length equals 15 residues. Germline-derived CDR1 and CDR2 are MNHEY and SMNVEV (reference sequence). The CDR3 sequence is CASSLSGDGSYEQYF. CDR3 bases: TGTGCCAGCAGTTTATCCGGGGACGGATCCTACGAGCAGTACTTC.

The chain recombines TRBV5-5 with TRBJ2-6; D perhaps matches TRBD2 (5 bases). The CDR3 length is 18 residues. Germline V gene sequence: CDR1 SGHKS, CDR2 YYEKEE (reference sequence). V was clipped by 4 bases and J by 0 bases, with 17 bases between them. CDR3 region: CASSLRSRGFSGANVLTF. The DNA for the CDR3 is TGTGCCAGCAGCCTGAGGTCACGGGGTTTCTCTGGGGCCAACGTCCTGACTTTC.

The chain has TRBV6-5 and TRBJ2-3, with D possibly being TRBD2 (5 bases). The CDR3 spans 15 residues. V gave up 6 bases and J gave up 2 bases, with 15 bases separating them. CDR1 and CDR2 (germline): MNHEY, SVGAGI. The CDR3 nucleotides read TGTGCCAGCAGCAACCAAGGACTGGTCACAGATACGCAGTATTTT. It codes for CASSNQGLVTDTQYF.

This clonotype was counted ten times or more. The J gene is TRBJ2-3, the V gene TRBV25-1, with D perhaps TRBD2 (6 bases). Deletions cut 1 base from V and 5 bases from J, with 10 bases between. The CDR3 contains 14 residues. Germline V gene data show CDR1 as MGHDK and CDR2 as SYGVNS. The CDR3 is CASSEFGGKDTQYF. CDR3 DNA: TGTGCCAGCAGTGAATTCGGGGGAAAAGATACGCAGTATTTT.

This clonotype has ten or more counts. The chain combines TRBV7-9 with TRBJ2-1; D uncertain. The CDR3 covers 15 residues. The ends were cut back, 5 bases at V and 1 base at J, with 12 bases in the middle. Germline CDR1 SEHNR, CDR2 FQNEAQ (reference sequence). This CDR3 is CASSPLVSSYNEQFF. For the CDR3, the DNA is TGTGCCAGCAGCCCGCTAGTTTCGTCCTACAATGAGCAGTTCTTC. Supplemented by reference TRBV7-9 and TRBJ2-1, the full variable domain reads DTGVSQNPRHKITKRGQNVTFRCDPISEHNRLYWYRQTLGQGPEFLTYFQNEAQLEKSRLLSDRFSAERPKGSFSTLEIQRTEQGDSAMYLCASSPLVSSYNEQFFGPGTRLTVL.

The sample holds many counts of this clonotype. The chain uses TRBV20-1 and TRBJ1-2; the D is unclear. The CDR3 spans 15 residues. The germline V gene encodes CDR1 DFQATT and CDR2 SNEGSKA (reference sequence). V lost 0 bases to trimming and J lost 0 bases, with 11 bases between them. The CDR3 spells CSARDSRHSNYGYTF. The CDR3 DNA reads as TGCAGTGCTAGAGATTCGAGACACTCTAACTATGGCTACACCTTC.

This clonotype occurred many times. The genes are TRBV14 and TRBJ2-7; D call uncertain. Trimming left V 0 bases short and J 6 bases short, with 9 bases between. The CDR3 has 13 residues. CDR1 is SGHDN, CDR2 FVKESK, per germline. CDR3 region: CASSQDFGVEQYF. The CDR3 DNA sequence: TGTGCCAGCAGCCAAGACTTTGGGGTCGAGCAGTACTTC. Full variable domain (outside the CDR3, taken from reference TRBV14 and TRBJ2-7): EAGVTQFPSHSVIEKGQTVTLRCDPISGHDNLYWYRRVMGKEIKFLLHFVKESKQDESGMPNNRFLAERTGGTYSTLKVQPAELEDSGVYFCASSQDFGVEQYFGPGTRLTVT.

The chain employs TRBV11-3 and TRBJ2-3, with 9 bases aligning to TRBD2. Trimming at V came to 1 base and at J to 3 bases, leaving 5 bases not matched to a gene. The CDR3 length is 16 residues. CDR1 is SGHNT, CDR2 YENEEA, per germline. The CDR3 coding sequence is TGTGCCAGCAGCTTAGGCGAGCGGGAGGTGACAGATACGCAGTATTTT. Translated, it gives CASSLGEREVTDTQYF.

This clonotype was seen ten or more times. Here the CDR3 reads CASSIFSGGQGNYEQYF. DNA for the CDR3: TGTGCCAGTAGTATCTTCTCTGGGGGGCAGGGGAACTACGAGCAGTACTTC. This chain links TRBV19 with TRBJ2-7; D may match TRBD1 or TRBD2 (6 bases each). Germline-derived CDR1 and CDR2 are LNHDA and SQIVND (reference sequence). This CDR3 is 17 amino acids long. The germline V and J ends were trimmed by 3 bases and 3 bases, with 21 bases remaining between them.

This clonotype came up many times. Here the CDR3 DNA reads TGTGCCAGCAGCCAAGAGGGCTCACCCCTCCACTTT. It encodes CASSQEGSPLHF. The chain has TRBV3-1 and TRBJ1-6; no firm D call. The CDR3 spans 12 residues. V lost 0 bases, J lost 10 bases, and 4 bases lay in between. Germline V gene data show CDR1 as LGHDT and CDR2 as YNNKEL (reference sequence).

This clonotype was counted a few times. The rearrangement joins TRBV12-3 or TRBV12-4 to TRBJ2-1; a possible D gene is TRBD2 (6 bases). The CDR3 runs 12 residues. Trimming stripped 8 bases from V and 3 bases from J, with 8 bases between. The CDR3 loop is CASGGDYNEQFF. In DNA form, the CDR3 reads TGTGCCAGCGGCGGGGACTACAATGAGCAGTTCTTC.

Regarding this clonotype: A clone one base away is much larger, so this may be a read error. CDR3 nucleotide sequence: TGTGCCAGCAGCTTGGAGGACTTTGCCACAGATACGCAGTGTTTT. Amino acids: CASSLEDFATDTQCF. The chain recombines TRBV5-4 with TRBJ2-3; D perhaps matches TRBD2 (5 bases). The CDR3 is 15 residues long. Germline V CDR1 and CDR2: SGHNT, YYREEE (reference sequence).

This clonotype was observed many times. The chain has TRBV6-4 and TRBJ1-5; 7 nucleotides line up with TRBD1. There are 16 residues in the CDR3. The germline V gene has CDR1 MRHNA and CDR2 SNTAGT. The J segment lost 0 bases and the V segment lost 6 bases, leaving 8 bases of the junction unmatched. The CDR3 loop reads CASSARTGLSNQPQHF. The DNA for the CDR3 is TGTGCCAGCAGCGCCCGGACAGGCCTTAGCAATCAGCCCCAGCATTTT.

The V and J genes are TRBV5-6 and TRBJ2-2; TRBD2 agrees at 8 bases. V trimming: 4 bases; J trimming: 1 base; junction bases outside the gene matches: 9. Germline CDR1 and CDR2: SGHDT and YYEEEE. The CDR3 runs to 17 residues. CDR3 in amino acids: CASSNPLAGKNTGELFF. CDR3 bases: TGTGCCAGCAGCAATCCCCTAGCGGGCAAGAACACCGGGGAGCTGTTTTTT.